This T cell receptor (beta chain) appears in the sequencing data of a study of identical twins. This clonotype appeared a few times. From the 5' RACE reads, TCRdb called clonotypes with MiXCR, one entry per CDR3 protein. The sample contains over 250,000 distinct CDR3 sequences, roughly 8.6% of which appear only once. The CDR3 is 14 residues long. Germline CDR1 is SEHNR and CDR2 is FQNEAQ (reference sequence). V lost 6 bases and J lost 3; bases outside the gene matches: 6. The same specimen was also included in a second study, on yellow fever vaccine responses in identical twins.

The receptor comes from a woman younger than 30 in good health. Sequencing was carried out using CD8+ T cells sorted from blood. The V gene is TRBV7-9, the J gene TRBJ2-7, with TRBD2 identical over 9 bases. CDR3 loop: CASRPGLANYEQYF. As DNA, the CDR3 is TGTGCCAGCAGGCCGGGACTAGCTAACTACGAGCAGTACTTC.